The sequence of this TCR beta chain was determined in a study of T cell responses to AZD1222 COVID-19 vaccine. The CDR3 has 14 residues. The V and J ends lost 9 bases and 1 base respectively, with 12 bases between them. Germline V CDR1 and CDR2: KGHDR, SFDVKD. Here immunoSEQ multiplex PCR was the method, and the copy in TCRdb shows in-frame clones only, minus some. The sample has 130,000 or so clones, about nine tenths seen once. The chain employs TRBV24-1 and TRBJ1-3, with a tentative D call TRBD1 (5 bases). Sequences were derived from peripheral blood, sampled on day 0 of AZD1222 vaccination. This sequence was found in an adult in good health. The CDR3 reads CATHTRGSGNTIYF. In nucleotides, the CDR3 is TGTGCCACCCATACACGGGGGTCTGGAAACACCATATATTTT.